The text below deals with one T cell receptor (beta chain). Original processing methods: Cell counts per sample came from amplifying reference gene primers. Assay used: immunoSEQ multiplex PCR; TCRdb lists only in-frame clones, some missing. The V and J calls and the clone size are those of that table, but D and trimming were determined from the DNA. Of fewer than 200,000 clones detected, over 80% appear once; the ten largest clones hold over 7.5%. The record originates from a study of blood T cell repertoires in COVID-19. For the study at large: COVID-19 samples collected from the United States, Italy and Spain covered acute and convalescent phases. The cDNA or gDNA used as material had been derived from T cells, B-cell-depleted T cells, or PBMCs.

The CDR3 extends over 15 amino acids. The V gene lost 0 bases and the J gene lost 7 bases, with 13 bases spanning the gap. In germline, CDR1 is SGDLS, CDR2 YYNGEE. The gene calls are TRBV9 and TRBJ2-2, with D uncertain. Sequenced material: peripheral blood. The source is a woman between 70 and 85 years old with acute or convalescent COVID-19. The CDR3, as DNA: TGTGCCAGCAGCGTAGACCCCGACTTGAACGGGGAGCTGTTTTTT. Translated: CASSVDPDLNGELFF.